These 30 T cell receptor beta chains were all obtained from the same sample, sequenced in a study of T-cell memory formation after mild COVID-19 (TCRdb year 2021). The method was 5' RACE. The listed sequencing device is Illumina NovaSeq 6000. TCRdb redid the processing of the public reads, applying fastp at Q25 and MiXCR, and retained in-frame beta chains. Entries that share a CDR3 protein sequence are merged under the most common genes and DNA. This sample has about 410,000 distinct CDR3 sequences in its table, and around 17% of those were observed once. The ten largest clonotypes hold 20% to 25% of the sample. Sequencing used PBMCs or a T cell subset sorted from them (not recorded which). All receptors come from a man between 18 and 29 years old who had mild COVID-19 (a few samples of this study predate the infection). The sample titles of this study are shuffled in the database, so cell type and time point are left out; the donor was told from shared clones.

The CDR3 here is CATRGGGATQYF. CDR3 nucleotide sequence: TGTGCCACGCGGGGGGGAGGGGCTACGCAGTATTTT. The chain combines TRBV7-2 with TRBJ2-3, with 9 bases fitting TRBD2. The CDR3 extends over 12 amino acids. The germline gives CDR1 SGHTA, CDR2 FQGNSA. V gave up 10 bases and J gave up 8 bases; unmatched junction bases: 7.

This rearrangement joins TRBV4-3 to TRBJ1-5; possible D gene TRBD1, 5 bases. V dropped 0 bases and J dropped 3 bases, with 9 bases sitting between them. CDR1 and CDR2 (germline): LGHNA, YSLEER. The CDR3 is 15 residues long. The CDR3 DNA is TGCGCCAGCAGCCAAGATAGGGGACTCAATCAGCCCCAGCATTTT. The encoded protein is CASSQDRGLNQPQHF.

This clonotype was recorded a few times. The CDR3 DNA reads as TGTGCCAGCAGTCGCCGGGTAGGCGGCGATGAGCAGTTCTTC. Its translation: CASSRRVGGDEQFF. The chain recombines TRBV6-2 or TRBV6-3 with TRBJ2-1; D gene ambiguous. The CDR3 has 14 amino acids. The V and J ends lost 5 bases and 8 bases respectively, with 16 bases between them. Germline assignment: CDR1 MNHEY and CDR2 SVGEGT.

V is TRBV12-3 or TRBV12-4 and J is TRBJ1-4; D may be TRBD1 (5 bases). The CDR3 sequence is 16 residues long. Trimming took 6 bases from V and 6 from J, leaving 20 bases between them. As DNA, the CDR3 is TGTGCCAGCAGATCCCTCAAAGGACATACCCATGAAAAACTGTTTTTT. Residues: CASRSLKGHTHEKLFF.

This clonotype was seen only a few times. V usage is TRBV10-3 and J usage is TRBJ2-5; 7 nucleotides match TRBD2. CDR3 length equals 14 residues. The germline V gene has CDR1 ENHRY and CDR2 SYGVKD. After removal of 10 bases from V and 4 bases from J, the junction contained 12 bases not matched to a gene. The CDR3 region has the DNA TGTGCCACCTCGACCGGGCGCGGGGGAGAGACCCAGTACTTC. Amino acid sequence: CATSTGRGGETQYF.

The rearrangement uses TRBV20-1 and TRBJ2-7; the D is unclear. The CDR3 has 12 amino acids. Germline V lookup: CDR1 DFQATT, CDR2 SNEGSKA (reference sequence). V gave up 3 bases and J gave up 4 bases, with 10 bases separating them. DNA of the CDR3: TGCAGTGCTAGGTTAGCTTCTTACGAGCAGTACTTC. As protein: CSARLASYEQYF.

The chain has TRBV7-2 and TRBJ2-2, with no clear D. Germline CDR1 and CDR2: SGHTA and FQGNSA. The V and J ends lost 2 bases and 3 bases respectively, with 10 bases between them. The CDR3 consists of 15 residues. CDR3 in DNA: TGTGCCAGCAGCTTAATCGGCCCCTACACCGGGGAGCTGTTTTTT. This encodes CASSLIGPYTGELFF.

This rearrangement joins TRBV20-1 to TRBJ2-7, with TRBD1 identical over 7 bases. Looked up from germline, CDR1 is DFQATT and CDR2 is SNEGSKA (reference sequence). The CDR3 totals 13 residues. V trimming: 1 base; J trimming: 0 bases; junction bases outside the gene matches: 0. The CDR3: CSARGQGSYEQYF. CDR3 nucleotide sequence: TGCAGTGCTAGAGGACAGGGCTCCTACGAGCAGTACTTC.

The chain links TRBV5-4 to TRBJ2-7; the D gene could be TRBD1 or TRBD2 (5 bases each). Deletions cut 4 bases from V and 2 bases from J, with 16 bases between. This CDR3 has 15 amino acids. CDR1 and CDR2 (germline): SGHNT, YYREEE (reference sequence). The DNA for the CDR3 is TGTGCCAGCAGCGCGTTAGGGGACGGAACCTACGAGCAGTACGTC. Its protein is CASSALGDGTYEQYV.

The chain uses TRBV7-9 and TRBJ2-6, with 7 bases that match TRBD1. Germline trimming cut 4 bases from V and 2 bases from J; bases unmatched to any gene: 5. Germline V lookup: CDR1 SEHNR, CDR2 FQNEAQ (reference sequence). This CDR3 is 16 amino acids long. The CDR3 loop reads CASSSRQGPGANVLTF. The CDR3 nucleotides read TGTGCCAGCAGCTCTCGACAGGGCCCTGGGGCCAACGTCCTGACTTTC.

In DNA form, the CDR3 reads TGTGCCAGCAGCTCCTCCTGGGGAAACTCTGGGGCCAACGTCCTGACTTTC. Translating it yields CASSSSWGNSGANVLTF. This chain joins TRBV7-9 and TRBJ2-6; D gene unclear. V lost 4 bases to trimming and J lost 0 bases, with 13 bases between them. The germline V gene has CDR1 SEHNR and CDR2 FQNEAQ (reference sequence). The CDR3 spans 17 residues.

This chain links TRBV6-6 with TRBJ2-7, with 7 bases that match TRBD1. Germline V lookup: CDR1 MNHNY, CDR2 SVGAGI (reference sequence). The J segment lost 0 bases and the V segment lost 7 bases, leaving 9 bases of the junction unmatched. The CDR3 length is 15 residues. The CDR3 spells CASKQGPSSSYEQYV. CDR3 bases: TGTGCCAGCAAACAGGGGCCCTCGAGCTCCTACGAGCAGTACGTC.

The rearrangement links TRBV9 to TRBJ2-3; 9 nucleotides match TRBD1. This CDR3 has 15 amino acids. Germline CDR1 SGDLS, CDR2 YYNGEE. J gave up 2 bases and V 2 bases, and 3 bases lay outside the gene matches. CDR3 in DNA: TGTGCCAGCAGCGTCGGACAGGGGAACACAGATACGCAGTATTTT. Encoded protein: CASSVGQGNTDTQYF.

The chain couples TRBV6-2 or TRBV6-3 to TRBJ2-7; D ambiguous. Germline values: CDR1 MNHEY, CDR2 SVGEGT. V shed 3 bases and J shed 2 bases, with 5 bases lying between them. The length of the CDR3 is 12 residues. CDR3 loop: CASSYMAYEQYF. The CDR3 DNA sequence: TGTGCCAGCAGTTATATGGCCTACGAGCAGTACTTC.

V usage is TRBV12-3 or TRBV12-4 and J usage is TRBJ1-6; 7 bases align to TRBD1. The CDR3 sequence is 15 residues long. After removal of 0 bases from V and 9 bases from J, the junction contained 5 bases not matched to a gene. This CDR3 is CASSLAQGGRSPLHF. Here the CDR3 DNA reads TGTGCCAGCAGTTTAGCGCAGGGGGGACGTTCACCCCTCCACTTT.

The gene calls are TRBV6-6 and TRBJ1-2; D unclear. V gave up 10 bases and J gave up 6 bases, with 12 bases separating them. Germline V gene data show CDR1 as MNHNY and CDR2 as SVGAGI (reference sequence). The CDR3 spans 11 residues. CDR3 DNA sequence: TGTGCCATTGACGGGTTTGATGGCTACACCTTC. It encodes CAIDGFDGYTF.

The CDR3 here is CATAIPDADTQYF. The DNA for the CDR3 is TGTGCCACGGCTATACCGGATGCAGATACGCAGTATTTT. This chain uses TRBV11-2 with TRBJ2-3, with D hard to call. The CDR3 loop spans 13 amino acids. V lost 10 bases, J lost 4 bases, and 15 bases lay in between. Germline assignment: CDR1 SGHAT and CDR2 FQNNGV.

In this sample, this clonotype turned up many times. For the CDR3, the DNA is TGTGCCAGCAGCTTATCTCTGTACAATGAGCAGTTCTTC. This encodes CASSLSLYNEQFF. This sequence joins TRBV7-2 and TRBJ2-1, with unresolved D. The CDR3 totals 13 residues. Trimming took 2 bases from V and 4 from J, leaving 6 bases between them. Germline CDR1 SGHTA, CDR2 FQGNSA.

This clonotype was counted only a few times. The rearrangement joins TRBV7-2 to TRBJ2-2; 7 bases fit TRBD2. CDR1 is SGHTA and CDR2 is FQGNSA in the germline V gene. V dropped 5 bases and J dropped 7; count of bases not matched to a gene: 4. The CDR3 sequence is 13 residues long. As DNA, the CDR3 is TGTGCCAGCAGCGCCCGGACTAGCGGGGAGCTGTTTTTT. Translated, it gives CASSARTSGELFF.

This clonotype occurred a few times. The genes are TRBV7-2 and TRBJ1-1; the D is unclear. V lost 4 bases, J lost 8 bases, and 5 bases lay in between. The CDR3 covers 10 residues. CDR1 and CDR2 (germline): SGHTA, FQGNSA. CDR3 nucleotides: TGTGCCAGCAGCTCCCCCGAAGCTTTCTTT. Translation gives CASSSPEAFF. Full variable domain (rest looked up from reference TRBV7-2 and TRBJ1-1): GAGVSQSPSNKVTEKGKDVELRCDPISGHTALYWYRQSLGQGLEFLIYFQGNSAPDKSGLPSDRFSAERTGGSVSTLTIQRTQQEDSAVYLCASSSPEAFFGQGTRLTVV.

This clonotype showed up just a few times. The gene calls are TRBV9 and TRBJ1-6, with 7 bases lining up with TRBD1. Trimming removed 5 bases from V and 6 bases from J; junction bases left unmatched: 8. CDR3 length: 15 amino acids. The germline V gene has CDR1 SGDLS and CDR2 YYNGEE. The CDR3 here is CASRATGDLNSPLHF. For the CDR3, the DNA is TGTGCCAGCAGGGCCACAGGGGATCTTAATTCACCCCTCCACTTT. The entire variable domain, with the rest obtained from reference TRBV9 and TRBJ1-6, is as follows: DSGVTQTPKHLITATGQRVTLRCSPRSGDLSVYWYQQSLDQGLQFLIQYYNGEERAKGNILERFSAQQFPDLHSELNLSSLELGDSALYFCASRATGDLNSPLHFGNGTRLTVT.

The chain recombines TRBV6-2 or TRBV6-3 with TRBJ2-3, with D unresolved. Germline-derived CDR1 and CDR2 are MNHEY and SVGEGT. Trimming shortened V by 5 bases and J by 2 bases, and 14 bases separated the two germline ends. The CDR3 has 15 residues. CDR3 amino acids: CASSLQIVLTDTQYF. CDR3 coding DNA: TGTGCCAGCAGTCTACAAATCGTGCTCACAGATACGCAGTATTTT.

The V call is TRBV5-1, the J call TRBJ2-5; D tentatively reads TRBD1 or TRBD2 (6 bases each). Trimming stripped 0 bases from V and 4 bases from J, with 13 bases between. Germline loops: CDR1 SGHRS, CDR2 YFSETQ. This CDR3 region has 15 residues. The CDR3 sequence is CASSLERGARETQYF. The CDR3 DNA sequence: TGCGCCAGCAGCTTGGAAAGGGGGGCCCGAGAGACCCAGTACTTC.

The chain couples TRBV3-1 to TRBJ1-1; D unclear. The CDR3 sequence is 13 residues long. The V end was cut by 0 bases, the J end by 4 bases, with 6 bases between. Per germline, CDR1 LGHDT and CDR2 YNNKEL (reference sequence). The CDR3 region is CASSQDKGTEAFF. CDR3 coding DNA: TGTGCCAGCAGCCAAGACAAGGGCACTGAAGCTTTCTTT.

The gene calls are TRBV25-1 and TRBJ2-3, with a tentative D call TRBD2 (6 bases). This CDR3 is built from 16 residues. The V end lost 2 bases, the J end lost 1 base, and 13 bases lay between the germline ends. The germline gives CDR1 MGHDK, CDR2 SYGVNS. CDR3 sequence reads: CASSEDGPGGTDTQYF. DNA of the CDR3: TGTGCCAGCAGTGAAGATGGCCCGGGGGGCACAGATACGCAGTATTTT.

The chain couples TRBV5-1 to TRBJ1-2; D is unclear. This CDR3 comprises 15 residues. Per the germline V gene, CDR1 is SGHRS and CDR2 is YFSETQ. Trimming shortened V by 0 bases and J by 2 bases, and 11 bases separated the two germline ends. The CDR3 DNA is TGCGCCAGCAGCTTGGGATCGGGCGGAAACTATGGCTACACCTTC. It specifies CASSLGSGGNYGYTF. Full variable domain (rest looked up from reference TRBV5-1 and TRBJ1-2): KAGVTQTPRYLIKTRGQQVTLSCSPISGHRSVSWYQQTPGQGLQFLFEYFSETQRNKGNFPGRFSGRQFSNSRSEMNVSTLELGDSALYLCASSLGSGGNYGYTFGSGTRLTVV.

This clonotype was detected many times. The chain's CDR3 is CASSFGAYPGLAYNEQFF. DNA of the CDR3: TGTGCCAGCAGCTTCGGGGCATACCCGGGACTAGCGTACAATGAGCAGTTCTTC. The chain recombines TRBV7-9 with TRBJ2-1; 10 nucleotides match TRBD2. V shed 3 bases and J 4 bases; nucleotides not matched to a gene: 12. Per germline, CDR1 SEHNR and CDR2 FQNEAQ (reference sequence). This CDR3 is built from 18 residues.

The chain employs TRBV5-6 and TRBJ1-4, with unresolved D. V was trimmed by 3 bases and J by 3 bases, leaving 12 bases between them. The CDR3 contains 15 residues. Germline V lookup: CDR1 SGHDT, CDR2 YYEEEE. The CDR3 DNA is TGTGCCAGCAGCTCAGCGACAACCTCTAATGAAAAACTGTTTTTT. Its protein is CASSSATTSNEKLFF.

The sample holds a few counts of this clonotype. The chain employs TRBV6-1 and TRBJ2-1; 8 nucleotides match TRBD1. The junction had 7 bases not matched to a gene; V was cut back by 6 bases and J by 3 bases. The CDR3 totals 15 residues. The germline V gene encodes CDR1 MNHNS and CDR2 SASEGT. The CDR3, as DNA: TGTGCCAGCAGGACCGACAGGGGACTCTACAATGAGCAGTTCTTC. Protein product: CASRTDRGLYNEQFF.

In its sample, this clonotype was seen a few times. The rearrangement links TRBV6-2 or TRBV6-3 to TRBJ1-4; no reliable D call. The CDR3 has 14 amino acids. The V gene lost 6 bases and the J gene lost 0 bases, with 8 bases spanning the gap. Germline V gene sequence: CDR1 MNHEY, CDR2 SVGEGT. In nucleotides, the CDR3 is TGTGCCAGCAGCCTGACATCAACTAATGAAAAACTGTTTTTT. This gives the protein CASSLTSTNEKLFF.